The sequence of this TCR beta chain was determined in a study of pediatric ulcerative colitis. The repertoire was sequenced with immunoSEQ multiplex PCR; TCRdb's copy has only in-frame clones and lacks some. Of 17,000 or so clones listed, approximately 74% are singletons. During colonoscopy, one to two rectal pinch biopsies were collected. Study results and caveats: Two patients had blood samples with substantially reduced template counts. No controls had the two rectal clonotypes shared by ulcerative colitis patients. Some T cells in rectal biopsies may come from blood, especially with overt colitis. Ulcerative colitis patients shared more blood-rectal clones than controls.

As regards this clone: Its antigen remains unidentified.

This receptor was identified in a girl aged 5 to 17 with moderate ulcerative colitis. The sample taken for sequencing was gut tissue.

This CDR3 is CASRETSGVPTDTQYF. CDR3 sequence (DNA): TGCGCCAGCAGGGAAACTAGCGGGGTGCCCACAGATACGCAGTATTTT. This sequence joins TRBV5-1 and TRBJ2-3; 10 bases fit TRBD2. There are 16 residues in the CDR3. V shed 5 bases and J 2 bases; nucleotides not matched to a gene: 8. From germline, CDR1 is SGHRS and CDR2 YFSETQ. Full variable domain (rest looked up from reference TRBV5-1 and TRBJ2-3): KAGVTQTPRYLIKTRGQQVTLSCSPISGHRSVSWYQQTPGQGLQFLFEYFSETQRNKGNFPGRFSGRQFSNSRSEMNVSTLELGDSALYLCASRETSGVPTDTQYFGPGTRLTVL.